Following are 14 T cell receptor beta chains from one sample sequenced in a study of post-analysis software for immune sequencing data (dated by TCRdb to between 2015 and 2017). Results the study describes overall, beyond this receptor: Significantly higher frequencies in patients than in controls were found for roughly 5 TRBV segments, including TRBV5-6, TRBV5-1 and TRBV20-1.

Libraries were made using PCR. The sequencing machine was an Illumina HiSeq 2500. To reduce PCR and sequencing biases, unique molecular identifiers were incorporated into the TCR beta cDNA libraries. The public reads were quality trimmed at Q25 with fastp and then assembled into clones with MiXCR by TCRdb, keeping productive beta chains. Duplicate CDR3 protein sequences are folded into a single record with the most common DNA and genes. The sample table contains about 460,000 distinct CDR3 sequences; only one count was recorded for approximately 46% of them. The ten largest clones capture 9.5% to 13% of the sample. These receptors are not linked to any known antigen. Input material: blood. The receptors derive from a girl between 10 and 17 years old with multiple sclerosis.

The chain joins TRBV7-2 to TRBJ2-3; 7 nucleotides line up with TRBD2. The CDR3 is 15 residues long. Germline CDR1 SGHTA, CDR2 FQGNSA. J was trimmed by 1 base and V by 3 bases; bases with no gene match: 4. CDR3: CASSFLTSRTDTQYF. The CDR3 bases are TGTGCCAGCAGCTTTCTGACTAGCCGCACAGATACGCAGTATTTT.

The chain uses TRBV18 and TRBJ1-4; D is undetermined. The CDR3 runs 15 residues. The germline V and J ends were trimmed by 6 bases and 4 bases, with 15 bases remaining between them. Germline V gene data show CDR1 as KGHSH and CDR2 as LQKENI. In DNA form, the CDR3 reads TGTGCCAGCTCGCCCCGGACGGGCCTTAATGAAAAACTGTTTTTT. Residues: CASSPRTGLNEKLFF.

The chain employs TRBV7-9 and TRBJ2-7, with TRBD2 matching over 7 bases. Unmatched junction bases numbered 10, after V lost 5 bases and J lost 3 bases. The CDR3 contains 15 residues. Germline V gene lookup returns CDR1 SEHNR and CDR2 FQNEAQ (reference sequence). CDR3 residues: CASSKVGREGYEQYF. The CDR3, as DNA: TGTGCCAGCAGCAAAGTCGGCAGGGAGGGCTACGAGCAGTACTTC.

The chain combines TRBV7-2 with TRBJ2-7, with 9 bases that match TRBD2. The J segment lost 2 bases and the V segment lost 0 bases, leaving 11 bases of the junction unmatched. There are 18 residues in the CDR3. Germline CDR1 is SGHTA and CDR2 is FQGNSA. The CDR3 nucleotides read TGTGCCAGCAGCTTAGCCGCCAGCGGGAGGACCACTACCTACGAGCAGTACTTC. Amino acid sequence: CASSLAASGRTTTYEQYF. Full variable domain (remainder filled in from reference TRBV7-2 and TRBJ2-7): GAGVSQSPSNKVTEKGKDVELRCDPISGHTALYWYRQSLGQGLEFLIYFQGNSAPDKSGLPSDRFSAERTGGSVSTLTIQRTQQEDSAVYLCASSLAASGRTTTYEQYFGPGTRLTVT.

The chain couples TRBV25-1 to TRBJ2-1; 9 positions match TRBD2. There are 15 residues in the CDR3. V shed 1 base, J shed 4 bases, and the junction held 2 bases outside the gene matches. CDR1 and CDR2 from the germline V gene are MGHDK and SYGVNS. The chain's CDR3 is CASSESAGGYNEQFF. The CDR3 DNA follows: TGTGCCAGCAGTGAATCTGCGGGAGGGTACAATGAGCAGTTCTTC.

V is TRBV10-3 and J is TRBJ2-7, with 11 bases matching TRBD2. The CDR3 is made up of 15 amino acids. Trimming cost V 6 bases and J 0 bases; bases outside gene matches: 4. Germline values: CDR1 ENHRY, CDR2 SYGVKD. CDR3 nucleotide sequence: TGTGCCATCAGAGGACTAGCGGGCAGCTCCTACGAGCAGTACTTC. This codes for CAIRGLAGSSYEQYF.

Comments on this clonotype: The junction departs from the called germline gene at one end, perhaps through a read error. CDR3 DNA sequence: TGCGCCAGCAGCACCGGGACAGGGGCTACCGAGGAGTACTTC. Translation: CASSTGTGATEEYF. The chain recombines TRBV5-1 with TRBJ2-7; 10 positions match TRBD1. Germline V gives CDR1 SGHRS, CDR2 YFSETQ. CDR3 length equals 14 residues.

The chain joins TRBV27 to TRBJ2-1; TRBD2 agrees at 12 bases. The germline CDR1 and CDR2 sequences are MNHEY and SMNVEV (reference sequence). The CDR3 is made up of 18 amino acids. The ends lost 6 bases at V and 0 bases at J; junction bases unmatched: 9. For the CDR3, the DNA is TGTGCCAGCAGGGGGACTAGCGGGCCCGCGAGCTCCTACAATGAGCAGTTCTTC. Protein sequence: CASRGTSGPASSYNEQFF.

V and J are TRBV10-3 and TRBJ2-1; 10 bases match TRBD2. The CDR3 is made up of 14 amino acids. V was clipped by 6 bases and J by 5 bases; unmatched bases: 4. Germline V gene data show CDR1 as ENHRY and CDR2 as SYGVKD. This CDR3 reads CAIRGTSADNEQFF. CDR3 nucleotides: TGTGCCATCAGGGGGACTAGCGCTGACAATGAGCAGTTCTTC.

The chain carries TRBV12-3 or TRBV12-4 and TRBJ1-5; no clear D. This CDR3 is built from 14 residues. V was trimmed by 3 bases and J by 3 bases, leaving 9 bases between them. CDR3 coding DNA: TGTGCCAGCAGTTTTACAACAGCCAATCAGCCCCAGCATTTT. Its translation: CASSFTTANQPQHF.

This rearrangement joins TRBV4-1 to TRBJ1-2, with a possible D match to TRBD1 (6 bases). Germline CDR1 is MGHRA and CDR2 is YSYEKL. Deletions cut 0 bases from V and 0 bases from J, with 11 bases between. The CDR3 is made up of 16 amino acids. CDR3 coding DNA: TGCGCCAGCAGCCAAGATCAACAGGGACCTAACTATGGCTACACCTTC. Protein: CASSQDQQGPNYGYTF.

The V call is TRBV4-2, the J call TRBJ2-7; 8 nucleotides agree with TRBD2. V gave up 3 bases and J gave up 3 bases; unmatched junction bases: 7. This CDR3 comprises 15 residues. Germline lookup yields CDR1 LGHNA and CDR2 YNFKEQ. Here the CDR3 reads CASSQVAGRGYEQYF. The CDR3 DNA sequence: TGTGCCAGCAGCCAGGTAGCGGGACGGGGCTACGAGCAGTACTTC.

This clonotype was seen ten or more times. This rearrangement joins TRBV5-1 to TRBJ2-7; the D gene is possibly TRBD1 (6 bases). With 2 bases removed from V and 7 bases from J, the gap between germline ends came to 22 bases. The CDR3 runs to 16 residues. Germline V gene lookup returns CDR1 SGHRS and CDR2 YFSETQ. The chain's CDR3 is CASSFGIRDIVGEQYF. CDR3 bases: TGCGCCAGCAGCTTTGGAATCCGGGACATAGTGGGAGAGCAGTACTTC.

The chain has TRBV7-9 and TRBJ2-3; D unclear. The CDR3 has 13 residues. Germline V CDR1 and CDR2: SEHNR, FQNEAQ (reference sequence). The V end lost 4 bases, the J end lost 9 bases, and 14 bases lay between the germline ends. CDR3 sequence reads: CASSSNQGLTQYF. The CDR3 DNA follows: TGTGCCAGCAGCTCAAACCAAGGTCTCACGCAGTATTTT.